The rows below give T cell receptor beta chains drawn from one sample of a study of T cells in Graves' hyperthyroidism and ophthalmopathy. TCRdb called the multiplex PCR reads again in MiXCR, with one record for every CDR3 protein. In the table there are under 400,000 distinct CDR3 sequences, approximately 16% of which are singletons. Sequences were obtained from blood. These receptors were obtained from a woman aged 60 to 75 with Graves' ophthalmopathy. The CDR3 runs from the conserved cysteine through the conserved F or W. The D gene is left open where the match is weak. Some rows mark clone size as missing; the rest say once, few, many or name a class of expanded clone.

d_gene: .; v_gene: TRBV3-1; abundance: many; j_gene: TRBJ2-1; CDR3aa: CASSQAGLDNEQFF; CDR3nt: TGTGCCAGCAGCCAAGCGGGGCTAGACAATGAGCAGTTCTTC
d_gene: .; v_gene: TRBV30; abundance: many; j_gene: TRBJ2-7; CDR3aa: CAWRASGSYEQYF; CDR3nt: TGTGCCTGGAGAGCCAGCGGCTCCTACGAGCAGTACTTC
d_gene: .; v_gene: TRBV20-1; abundance: many; j_gene: TRBJ2-1; CDR3aa: CSAKPGERNEQFF; CDR3nt: TGCAGTGCTAAGCCGGGGGAGAGGAATGAGCAGTTCTTC
d_gene: .; v_gene: TRBV27; abundance: many; j_gene: TRBJ2-2; CDR3aa: CASQEGFANTGELFF; CDR3nt: TGTGCCAGCCAGGAGGGTTTCGCGAACACCGGGGAGCTGTTTTTT
d_gene: .; v_gene: TRBV3-1; abundance: many; j_gene: TRBJ2-2; CDR3aa: CASSRAGTANTGELFF; CDR3nt: TGTGCCAGCAGCCGGGCGGGGACAGCGAACACCGGGGAGCTGTTTTTT
d_gene: .; v_gene: TRBV10-3; abundance: .; j_gene: TRBJ2-3; CDR3aa: CAISERLGFTDTQYF; CDR3nt: TGTGCCATCAGTGAGAGGTTGGGGTTCACAGATACGCAGTATTTT
d_gene: .; v_gene: TRBV27; abundance: many; j_gene: TRBJ2-5; CDR3aa: CASSLSGPETQYF; CDR3nt: TGTGCCAGCAGTTTATCGGGACCTGAGACCCAGTACTTC
d_gene: TRBD1; v_gene: TRBV6-1; abundance: .; j_gene: TRBJ2-2; CDR3aa: CASSAPTRGRNPGELFF; CDR3nt: TGTGCCAGCAGTGCCCCGACCAGGGGGCGCAATCCCGGGGAGCTGTTTTTT
d_gene: TRBD2; v_gene: TRBV20-1; abundance: many; j_gene: TRBJ2-5; CDR3aa: CSARDQLAGGLQETQYF; CDR3nt: TGCAGTGCTAGAGATCAACTAGCGGGGGGATTACAAGAGACCCAGTACTTC
d_gene: TRBD2; v_gene: TRBV11-2; abundance: many; j_gene: TRBJ2-7; CDR3aa: CASSRASGSSEQYF; CDR3nt: TGTGCCAGCAGCCGCGCTAGCGGGAGTTCCGAGCAGTACTTC
d_gene: .; v_gene: TRBV6-1; abundance: many; j_gene: TRBJ2-7; CDR3aa: CASSGDNSLYEQYF; CDR3nt: TGTGCCAGCAGTGGTGACAATTCCCTTTACGAGCAGTACTTC
d_gene: TRBD2; v_gene: TRBV27; abundance: few; j_gene: TRBJ2-7; CDR3aa: CASSYPRGDPHEQYF; CDR3nt: TGTGCCAGCAGTTACCCCCGGGGGGACCCTCACGAGCAGTACTTC
d_gene: TRBD2; v_gene: TRBV7-9; abundance: many; j_gene: TRBJ2-1; CDR3aa: CASSLFGTSGRIDNEQFF; CDR3nt: TGTGCCAGCAGCTTATTTGGTACTAGCGGGAGGATAGATAATGAGCAGTTCTTC
d_gene: .; v_gene: TRBV5-6; abundance: few; j_gene: TRBJ2-7; CDR3aa: CASSATGEDHEQYF; CDR3nt: TGTGCCAGCAGCGCGACAGGAGAGGACCACGAGCAGTACTTC
d_gene: TRBD1; v_gene: TRBV28; abundance: many; j_gene: TRBJ2-2; CDR3aa: CASRTGGATGELFF; CDR3nt: TGTGCCAGCAGGACAGGGGGCGCGACCGGGGAGCTGTTTTTT
d_gene: .; v_gene: TRBV19; abundance: .; j_gene: TRBJ2-1; CDR3aa: CASQGVSSYNEQFF; CDR3nt: TGTGCCAGCCAAGGGGTCAGCTCCTACAATGAGCAGTTCTTC
d_gene: TRBD1; v_gene: TRBV20-1; abundance: many; j_gene: TRBJ2-7; CDR3aa: CSALRGRVSYEQYF; CDR3nt: TGCAGTGCTCTCAGGGGGCGCGTTTCCTACGAGCAGTACTTC
d_gene: .; v_gene: TRBV5-1; abundance: many; j_gene: TRBJ2-1; CDR3aa: CASSLPSGHNEQFF; CDR3nt: TGCGCCAGCAGCCTCCCGTCCGGGCACAATGAGCAGTTCTTC
d_gene: .; v_gene: TRBV5-8; abundance: few; j_gene: TRBJ1-2; CDR3aa: CASSALNYGYTF; CDR3nt: TGTGCCAGCAGCGCCCTGAACTATGGCTACACCTTC
d_gene: .; v_gene: TRBV6-5; abundance: few; j_gene: TRBJ1-6; CDR3aa: CASSYVQNNSPLHF; CDR3nt: TGTGCCAGCAGTTACGTCCAGAATAATTCACCCCTCCACTTT
d_gene: TRBD2; v_gene: TRBV15; abundance: few; j_gene: TRBJ2-7; CDR3aa: CATSRVRLAGASYEQYF; CDR3nt: TGTGCCACCAGCAGAGTGCGGCTAGCGGGAGCGTCCTACGAGCAGTACTTC
d_gene: TRBD2; v_gene: TRBV5-1; abundance: many; j_gene: TRBJ2-7; CDR3aa: CASSGGRNYEQYF; CDR3nt: TGCGCCAGCAGTGGCGGGAGGAACTACGAGCAGTACTTC
d_gene: TRBD2; v_gene: TRBV4-1; abundance: .; j_gene: TRBJ2-3; CDR3aa: CASSLTSGKPYTDTQYF; CDR3nt: TGCGCCAGCAGCTTGACTAGCGGGAAGCCTTACACAGATACGCAGTATTTT
d_gene: TRBD2; v_gene: TRBV3-1; abundance: many; j_gene: TRBJ2-7; CDR3aa: CASSQASGYYEQYF; CDR3nt: TGTGCCAGCAGCCAAGCTAGCGGCTACTACGAGCAGTACTTC
d_gene: .; v_gene: TRBV28; abundance: many; j_gene: TRBJ2-5; CDR3aa: CASAQTITWYF; CDR3nt: TGTGCCAGCGCTCAGACGATCACTTGGTACTTC
d_gene: .; v_gene: TRBV14; abundance: .; j_gene: TRBJ2-1; CDR3aa: CASRPGTDNVQFF; CDR3nt: TGTGCCAGCAGACCCGGGACCGACAATGTGCAGTTCTTC
d_gene: .; v_gene: TRBV28; abundance: many; j_gene: TRBJ2-6; CDR3aa: CASRLTTSLGANVLTF; CDR3nt: TGTGCCAGCAGACTAACAACAAGCCTCGGGGCCAACGTCCTGACTTTC
d_gene: .; v_gene: TRBV27; abundance: .; j_gene: TRBJ2-4; CDR3aa: CASSLVGGFNIQYF; CDR3nt: TGTGCCAGCAGCCTAGTAGGCGGTTTCAACATTCAGTACTTC
d_gene: .; v_gene: TRBV28; abundance: many; j_gene: TRBJ2-1; CDR3aa: CASREGRNNEQFF; CDR3nt: TGTGCCAGCAGAGAGGGCCGGAACAATGAGCAGTTCTTC
d_gene: .; v_gene: TRBV3-1; abundance: many; j_gene: TRBJ1-4; CDR3aa: CASSQGMVGKNEKLFF; CDR3nt: TGTGCCAGCAGCCAAGGGATGGTCGGGAAAAATGAAAAACTGTTTTTT
d_gene: TRBD2; v_gene: TRBV6-1; abundance: many; j_gene: TRBJ2-3; CDR3aa: CASSVSGSRSTDTQYF; CDR3nt: TGTGCCAGCAGCGTTAGCGGGAGCCGTTCAACCGATACGCAGTATTTT
d_gene: .; v_gene: TRBV5-4; abundance: few; j_gene: TRBJ2-2; CDR3aa: CASSFDMNTGELFF; CDR3nt: TGTGCCAGCAGCTTTGACATGAACACCGGGGAGCTGTTTTTT
d_gene: TRBD2; v_gene: TRBV6-1; abundance: many; j_gene: TRBJ2-2; CDR3aa: CASTRGAGELFF; CDR3nt: TGTGCCAGCACCCGGGGGGCCGGGGAGCTGTTTTTT
d_gene: TRBD2; v_gene: TRBV12-3/TRBV12-4; abundance: many; j_gene: TRBJ2-1; CDR3aa: CASSPPGLAGGIPYNEQFF; CDR3nt: TGTGCCAGCAGTCCGCCGGGACTAGCGGGAGGGATTCCCTACAATGAGCAGTTCTTC
d_gene: .; v_gene: TRBV24-1; abundance: few; j_gene: TRBJ1-2; CDR3aa: CATSEAKRNYGYTF; CDR3nt: TGTGCCACCAGTGAGGCAAAGAGAAACTATGGCTACACCTTC
d_gene: .; v_gene: TRBV6-1; abundance: few; j_gene: TRBJ1-4; CDR3aa: CASTWGKGEKLFF; CDR3nt: TGTGCCAGCACTTGGGGGAAGGGTGAAAAACTGTTTTTT
d_gene: TRBD2; v_gene: TRBV28; abundance: few; j_gene: TRBJ2-5; CDR3aa: CASSLRLAGVRGETQYF; CDR3nt: TGTGCCAGCAGTTTACGACTAGCGGGAGTGAGAGGAGAGACCCAGTACTTC
d_gene: .; v_gene: TRBV7-9; abundance: .; j_gene: TRBJ2-5; CDR3aa: CASSVTGGGETQYF; CDR3nt: TGTGCCAGCAGCGTAACAGGGGGGGGAGAGACCCAGTACTTC
d_gene: .; v_gene: TRBV6-1; abundance: many; j_gene: TRBJ1-2; CDR3aa: CASRAGTFAYGYTF; CDR3nt: TGTGCCAGCAGAGCAGGGACTTTCGCCTATGGCTACACCTTC
d_gene: .; v_gene: TRBV4-1; abundance: .; j_gene: TRBJ2-1; CDR3aa: CASSQVVGNYNEQFF; CDR3nt: TGCGCCAGCAGCCAAGTGGTAGGTAACTACAATGAGCAGTTCTTC
d_gene: TRBD2; v_gene: TRBV5-1; abundance: many; j_gene: TRBJ2-1; CDR3aa: CASSLSSGTLSYNEQFF; CDR3nt: TGCGCCAGCAGCTTGTCTAGCGGGACATTATCCTACAATGAGCAGTTCTTC
d_gene: .; v_gene: TRBV20-1; abundance: .; j_gene: TRBJ1-6; CDR3aa: CSARDWWGYATSSYNSPLHF; CDR3nt: TGCAGTGCTAGAGATTGGTGGGGCTACGCGACCAGCTCCTATAATTCACCCCTCCACTTT
d_gene: .; v_gene: TRBV10-3; abundance: .; j_gene: TRBJ1-2; CDR3aa: CAISEGPDGSNYGYTF; CDR3nt: TGTGCCATCAGTGAGGGGCCTGACGGCTCTAACTATGGCTACACCTTC
d_gene: .; v_gene: TRBV2; abundance: many; j_gene: TRBJ2-3; CDR3aa: CASPGLLGGDTQYF; CDR3nt: TGTGCCAGCCCTGGTCTTCTAGGTGGAGATACGCAGTATTTT
d_gene: .; v_gene: TRBV3-1; abundance: many; j_gene: TRBJ2-3; CDR3aa: CASSHDTPVPMDTQYF; CDR3nt: TGTGCCAGCAGCCATGATACTCCAGTACCTATGGATACGCAGTATTTT
d_gene: TRBD2; v_gene: TRBV28; abundance: many; j_gene: TRBJ2-1; CDR3aa: CASRDGLAEYNEQFF; CDR3nt: TGTGCCAGCAGGGACGGACTAGCGGAATACAATGAGCAGTTCTTC
d_gene: .; v_gene: TRBV11-2; abundance: .; j_gene: TRBJ1-1; CDR3aa: CASSLGGSLNAEAFF; CDR3nt: TGTGCCAGCAGCTTAGGAGGCAGTCTGAACGCTGAAGCTTTCTTT
d_gene: TRBD1; v_gene: TRBV15; abundance: .; j_gene: TRBJ1-2; CDR3aa: CATSRALGQGAGGYTF; CDR3nt: TGTGCCACCAGCAGAGCCCTGGGACAGGGGGCTGGTGGCTACACCTTC